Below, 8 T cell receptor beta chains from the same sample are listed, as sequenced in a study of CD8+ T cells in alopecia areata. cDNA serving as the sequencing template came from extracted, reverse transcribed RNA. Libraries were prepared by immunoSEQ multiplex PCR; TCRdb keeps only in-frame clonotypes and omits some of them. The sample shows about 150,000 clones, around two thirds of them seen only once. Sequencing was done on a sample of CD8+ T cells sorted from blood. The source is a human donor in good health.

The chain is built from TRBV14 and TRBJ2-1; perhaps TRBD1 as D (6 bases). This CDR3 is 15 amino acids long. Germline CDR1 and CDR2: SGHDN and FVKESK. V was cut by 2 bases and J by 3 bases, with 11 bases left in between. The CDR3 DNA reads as TGTGCCAGCAGCCAACTCAGGACAGTCTACAATGAGCAGTTCTTC. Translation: CASSQLRTVYNEQFF.

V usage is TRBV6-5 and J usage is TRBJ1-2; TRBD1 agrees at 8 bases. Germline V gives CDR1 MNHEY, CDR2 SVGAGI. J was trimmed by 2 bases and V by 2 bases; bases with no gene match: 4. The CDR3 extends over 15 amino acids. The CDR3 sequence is CASSYGTGQNYGYTF. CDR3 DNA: TGTGCCAGCAGTTACGGGACAGGCCAAAACTATGGCTACACCTTC.

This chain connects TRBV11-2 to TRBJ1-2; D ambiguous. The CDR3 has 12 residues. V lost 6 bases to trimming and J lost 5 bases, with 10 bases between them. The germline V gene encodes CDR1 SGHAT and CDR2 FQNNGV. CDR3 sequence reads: CASRRATYGYTF. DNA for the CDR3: TGTGCCAGCAGACGGGCAACTTATGGCTACACCTTC.

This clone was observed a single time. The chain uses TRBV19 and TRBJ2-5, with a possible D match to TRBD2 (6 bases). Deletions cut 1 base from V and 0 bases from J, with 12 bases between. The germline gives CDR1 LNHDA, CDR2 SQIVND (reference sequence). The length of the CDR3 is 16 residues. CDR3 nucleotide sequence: TGTGCCAGTAGTATAGTGGAGGGAGCGGACCAAGAGACCCAGTACTTC. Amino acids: CASSIVEGADQETQYF.

The CDR3 nucleotides are TGTGCCAGCGAGGGGGCGGGGCAGGCCTACGAGCAGTACTTC. This sequence encodes CASEGAGQAYEQYF. The chain couples TRBV28 to TRBJ2-7; maybe TRBD1 (7 bases). Germline values: CDR1 MDHEN, CDR2 SYDVKM. Trimming took 8 bases from V and 2 from J, leaving 16 bases between them. CDR3 length: 14 amino acids.

This chain's CDR3 is CAWSVPGYRDGYTF. The DNA for the CDR3 is TGTGCCTGGAGTGTACCGGGGTACAGGGATGGCTACACCTTC. The gene calls are TRBV30 and TRBJ1-2; a possible D gene is TRBD1 (6 bases). In germline, CDR1 is GTSNPN, CDR2 SVGIG (reference sequence). V gave up 0 bases and J gave up 6 bases, with 14 bases separating them. This CDR3 comprises 14 residues.

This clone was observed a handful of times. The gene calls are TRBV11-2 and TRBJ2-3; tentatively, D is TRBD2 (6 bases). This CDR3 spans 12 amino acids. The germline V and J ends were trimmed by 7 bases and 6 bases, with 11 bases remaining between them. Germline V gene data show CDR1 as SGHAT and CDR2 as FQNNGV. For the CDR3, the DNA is TGTGCCAGCATCGGTGGGGGGGATACGCAGTATTTT. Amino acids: CASIGGGDTQYF.

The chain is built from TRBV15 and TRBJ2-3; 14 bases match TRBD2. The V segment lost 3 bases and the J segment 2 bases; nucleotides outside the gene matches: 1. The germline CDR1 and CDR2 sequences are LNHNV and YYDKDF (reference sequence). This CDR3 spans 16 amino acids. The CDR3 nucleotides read TGTGCCACCAGCAGGGGACTAGCGGGAGTCACAGATACGCAGTATTTT. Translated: CATSRGLAGVTDTQYF.